This T cell receptor (beta chain) emerged from a study of blood T cell repertoires in COVID-19. Turning to the study itself: Italy, Spain and the United States were the sources of the convalescent and acute COVID-19 samples.

Repertoires were generated with immunoSEQ multiplex PCR, while TCRdb's copy carries only in-frame clones and drops some. The table lists roughly 360,000 clones, roughly 86% of them singletons. CDR3 length: 16 residues. CDR1 is LNHNV, CDR2 YYDKDF, per germline (reference sequence). J was trimmed by 2 bases and V by 1 base; bases with no gene match: 3. Participants' reported clinical history set cohort assignment. The TCR originated in a man in his thirties or forties who had recovered from COVID-19. This chain joins TRBV15 and TRBJ2-7, with TRBD2 identical over 12 bases. Material for sequencing was PBMCs or T cells enriched from blood (not recorded which). This CDR3 is CATSRGLAGVAYEQYF. The DNA of the CDR3 is TGTGCCACCAGCAGAGGACTAGCGGGGGTAGCCTACGAGCAGTACTTC. Using reference TRBV15 and TRBJ2-7 for the parts outside the CDR3, the full variable domain is DAMVIQNPRYQVTQFGKPVTLSCSQTLNHNVMYWYQQKSSQAPKLLFHYYDKDFNNEADTPDNFQSRRPNTSFCFLDIRSPGLGDTAMYLCATSRGLAGVAYEQYFGPGTRLTVT.